A selection of T cell receptor beta chains follows, all from one sample in a study of blood T cells in healthy people across ages. TCRdb reprocessed the 5' RACE reads with MiXCR, giving one entry per CDR3 protein. The table shows about 1.8 million distinct CDR3 sequences, with 40% to 55% occurring only once. Sequenced sample: blood. All receptors come from a woman aged 40 to 50 in good health. Each CDR3 is given with its conserved first and last residue. The D gene is left open where the match is weak. Size values are once, few and many counts, or a class for expanded clones, and some rows have none.

clone_size,cdr3_length,d_call,v_call,j_call,cdr3_aa,cdr3_nt
NA,22,NA,TRBV6-5,TRBJ2-3,CASSYHSGYGRQAIICTDTQYF,TGTGCCAGCAGTTACCACTCCGGATACGGCAGACAGGCTATCATTTGCACAGATACGCAGTATTTT
few,14,NA,TRBV27,TRBJ2-7,CASSLTADSYEQYF,TGTGCCAGCAGTTTAACAGCGGATTCCTACGAGCAGTACTTC
once,17,TRBD2,TRBV5-6,TRBJ2-7,CASSRLMSGLAHNEQYF,TGTGCCAGCAGCCGCCTAATGAGTGGACTAGCTCACAATGAGCAGTACTTC
NA,15,TRBD2,TRBV19,TRBJ2-1,CASSIGGTSSNEQFF,TGTGCCAGTAGTATAGGGGGGACTAGCAGTAATGAGCAGTTCTTC
few,15,NA,TRBV20-1,TRBJ2-7,CSARDAGGRRYEQYF,TGCAGTGCTAGAGATGCAGGGGGGCGTCGGTACGAGCAGTACTTC
NA,14,NA,TRBV4-2,TRBJ2-1,CASSQETGSNEQFF,TGTGCCAGCAGCCAAGAAACAGGGTCCAATGAGCAGTTCTTC
few,9,NA,TRBV5-1,TRBJ2-7,CASLKEQYF,TGCGCCAGCCTCAAAGAGCAGTACTTC
NA,16,TRBD2,TRBV6-2/TRBV6-3,TRBJ2-5,CASSYDFGGAKETQYF,TGTGCCAGCAGTTACGACTTCGGGGGGGCGAAAGAGACCCAGTACTTC
NA,12,NA,TRBV11-2,TRBJ2-1,CASSSTKGEQFF,TGTGCCAGCAGCTCGACCAAGGGTGAGCAGTTCTTC
NA,16,TRBD1,TRBV4-2,TRBJ1-6,CASSRDSQNYNSPLHF,TGTGCCAGCAGTCGGGACAGTCAGAACTATAATTCACCCCTCCACTTT
NA,14,NA,TRBV6-2/TRBV6-3,TRBJ2-7,CASSYPDITYEQYF,TGTGCCAGCAGTTACCCCGACATTACCTACGAGCAGTACTTC
NA,15,NA,TRBV4-3,TRBJ2-5,CASSQVVGSQETQYF,TGCGCCAGCAGCCAAGTGGTGGGTAGTCAAGAGACCCAGTACTTC
NA,15,TRBD1,TRBV7-8,TRBJ2-5,CASTAGTGGSETQYF,TGTGCCAGCACCGCAGGGACAGGGGGGTCGGAGACCCAGTACTTC
few,15,NA,TRBV18,TRBJ2-1,CASSRGHEVHNEQFF,TGTGCCAGCTCACGGGGACACGAGGTCCACAATGAGCAGTTCTTC
NA,13,NA,TRBV6-5,TRBJ1-2,CASSYEAAGGYTF,TGTGCCAGCAGTTACGAGGCCGCCGGGGGCTACACCTTC
NA,16,NA,TRBV7-9,TRBJ1-6,CASSLAFGQGNSPLHF,TGTGCCAGCAGCTTAGCGTTTGGTCAAGGGAATTCACCCCTCCACTTT
NA,12,NA,TRBV12-5,TRBJ1-6,CARQAYNSPLHF,TGTGCTAGACAGGCATATAATTCACCCCTCCACTTT
few,14,TRBD1,TRBV7-2,TRBJ1-2,CASSSTGTVYGYTF,TGTGCCAGCAGCTCGACCGGGACAGTTTATGGCTACACCTTC
NA,11,NA,TRBV6-5,TRBJ2-5,CASSYIGTQYF,TGTGCCAGCAGTTATATTGGGACCCAGTACTTC
NA,14,NA,TRBV7-2,TRBJ1-2,CASSPLQTIYGYTF,TGTGCCAGCAGCCCTTTACAGACAATCTATGGCTACACCTTC
NA,15,NA,TRBV20-1,TRBJ2-5,CSARDRSTRQETQYF,TGCAGTGCTAGAGATAGGTCGACCAGGCAAGAGACCCAGTACTTC
NA,17,TRBD1,TRBV4-3,TRBJ1-2,CASSQGTRQGAYYGYTF,TGCGCCAGCAGCCAAGGGACCCGACAGGGGGCTTACTATGGCTACACCTTC
few,13,NA,TRBV19,TRBJ1-5,CASSINGNQPQHF,TGTGCCAGTAGTATAAATGGCAATCAGCCCCAGCATTTT
NA,14,NA,TRBV7-2,TRBJ1-1,CASSLEGIFTEAFF,TGTGCCAGCAGCTTAGAGGGGATTTTCACTGAAGCTTTCTTT
NA,18,TRBD2,TRBV4-3,TRBJ2-1,CASSSPLGGGATYNEQFF,TGCGCCAGCAGCTCCCCCTTGGGCGGGGGGGCGACCTACAATGAGCAGTTCTTC
NA,15,TRBD1,TRBV20-1,TRBJ1-1,CSARVGGQKNTEAFF,TGCAGTGCTAGAGTTGGGGGACAGAAGAACACTGAAGCTTTCTTT
once,12,NA,TRBV6-1,TRBJ1-1,CASSELYTEAFF,TGTGCCAGCAGTGAATTGTACACTGAAGCTTTCTTT
NA,14,NA,TRBV28,TRBJ1-6,CASSVSSRDSPLHF,TGTGCCAGCAGTGTTTCATCTAGGGATTCACCCCTCCACTTT
few,13,NA,TRBV4-2,TRBJ2-7,CASSQDQDYEQYF,TGTGCCAGCAGCCAGGACCAAGATTACGAGCAGTACTTC
NA,15,TRBD1,TRBV6-5,TRBJ2-3,CASVWTGGEGNTQYF,TGTGCCAGCGTTTGGACAGGGGGCGAGGGGAATACGCAGTATTTT
NA,15,TRBD1,TRBV12-3/TRBV12-4,TRBJ2-7,CASSLANRGAVEQYF,TGTGCCAGCAGTTTAGCTAACAGGGGTGCGGTCGAGCAGTACTTC
many,14,NA,TRBV7-2,TRBJ1-2,CASSPPEGYYGYTF,TGTGCCAGCAGCCCCCCCGAGGGGTACTATGGCTACACCTTC
NA,14,TRBD1,TRBV12-3/TRBV12-4,TRBJ1-4,CASRPTGENEKLFF,TGTGCCAGCAGACCCACAGGGGAAAATGAAAAACTGTTTTTT
NA,15,NA,TRBV11-2,TRBJ2-5,CASSSGGGSAETQYF,TGTGCCAGCAGCTCAGGGGGGGGTTCGGCGGAGACCCAGTACTTC
NA,14,NA,TRBV7-2,TRBJ2-7,CASSAGDGTYEQYF,TGTGCCAGCAGCGCCGGGGACGGAACCTACGAGCAGTACTTC
NA,16,NA,TRBV14,TRBJ2-1,CASSQDLGVRTNEQFF,TGTGCCAGCAGCCAAGATTTGGGGGTCCGGACAAATGAGCAGTTCTTC
NA,14,NA,TRBV2,TRBJ2-5,CASATPSIQETQYF,TGTGCCAGCGCGACACCTAGCATTCAAGAGACCCAGTACTTC
NA,14,NA,TRBV28,TRBJ2-7,CASVRAGASYEQYF,TGTGCCAGCGTCAGGGCGGGGGCTTCCTACGAGCAGTACTTC
many,15,NA,TRBV7-9,TRBJ2-1,CASSGSGSSYNEQFF,TGTGCCAGCAGCGGTAGCGGAAGCTCCTACAATGAGCAGTTCTTC
NA,15,TRBD2,TRBV28,TRBJ2-1,CASKLSGGPYNEQFF,TGTGCCAGCAAACTTAGCGGGGGGCCCTACAATGAGCAGTTCTTC
few,14,NA,TRBV7-9,TRBJ1-1,CASSSGVGNTEAFF,TGTGCCAGCAGCTCCGGCGTAGGGAACACTGAAGCTTTCTTT
NA,13,NA,TRBV7-2,TRBJ1-2,CAESQTANYGYTF,TGTGCCGAGTCCCAGACGGCTAACTATGGCTACACCTTC
NA,15,NA,TRBV12-3/TRBV12-4,TRBJ2-3,CAGLELGSSTDTQYF,TGTGCCGGCCTCGAGTTGGGATCTAGCACAGATACGCAGTATTTT
few,15,NA,TRBV20-1,TRBJ1-2,CSASGARSSDYGYTF,TGCAGTGCGTCTGGGGCCCGATCCTCCGACTATGGCTACACCTTC
NA,14,TRBD2,TRBV2,TRBJ2-5,CASSTWTRQETQYF,TGTGCCAGCAGTACTTGGACTAGACAAGAGACCCAGTACTTC
NA,15,TRBD2,TRBV6-2/TRBV6-3,TRBJ2-5,CASRGTSGGKETQYF,TGTGCCAGCAGGGGAACTAGCGGGGGGAAAGAGACCCAGTACTTC
NA,13,NA,TRBV27,TRBJ1-2,CVSSNRENYGYTF,TGTGTCAGCAGTAACAGGGAAAACTATGGCTACACCTTC
few,17,TRBD2,TRBV6-6,TRBJ2-5,CASSYSRLATLQETQYF,TGTGCCAGCAGTTACTCACGACTAGCGACCCTCCAAGAGACCCAGTACTTC
NA,19,NA,TRBV21-1,TRBJ1-2,CASSKIEGRAVAQRYGYTF,TGTGCCAGCAGCAAAATTGAAGGCCGGGCGGTGGCACAGCGTTATGGCTACACCTTC
few,15,NA,TRBV5-1,TRBJ2-7,CASSLEVSSSYEQYF,TGCGCCAGCAGCTTGGAGGTATCAAGCTCCTACGAGCAGTACTTC
NA,15,TRBD2,TRBV6-2/TRBV6-3,TRBJ2-3,CASVPRRGGSDTQYF,TGTGCCAGCGTACCCCGACGGGGGGGCTCAGATACGCAGTATTTT
NA,13,NA,TRBV29-1,TRBJ1-2,CSVGGAGSYGYTF,TGCAGCGTTGGTGGTGCAGGGAGCTATGGCTACACCTTC
NA,14,NA,TRBV20-1,TRBJ2-3,CSAPRTTSTDTQYF,TGCAGTGCTCCCAGGACAACTAGCACAGATACGCAGTATTTT